The present TCR beta chain was sequenced within a study of breast tumors, draining lymph nodes, adjacent tissues. The study's findings and limits: Tumor TCR diversity was below lymph nodes but above nontumor tissue. Most tumor T cells seemingly derive from lymph node, then expand in tumor. That most tumor T cells come from lymph nodes remained unproven.

This CDR3 is 16 amino acids long. In germline, CDR1 is SGHTA, CDR2 FQGTGA. The V and J ends lost 5 bases and 2 bases respectively, with 18 bases between them. This clonotype was picked up many times. Its specificity is not known. Breast cancer patients provided tissue from their axillary draining lymph nodes. TCRdb analysed the multiplex PCR reads with MiXCR anew, one entry per CDR3 protein. This sample yields 80,000 to 130,000 distinct CDR3 sequences, of which over 20% are seen a single time; around 1.2% belongs to the top ten. The receptor was isolated from a female donor with breast cancer. Some clones in this sample may be carry-over from other donors' samples. This chain uses TRBV7-3 with TRBJ1-2, with TRBD1 as a possible D gene (5 bases). Sequencing was done on a sample of axillary lymph node tissue. CDR3 DNA sequence: TGTGCCAGCAGCGCCAACCCGAGGGGTGTCAACTATGGCTACACCTTC. Residues: CASSANPRGVNYGYTF.